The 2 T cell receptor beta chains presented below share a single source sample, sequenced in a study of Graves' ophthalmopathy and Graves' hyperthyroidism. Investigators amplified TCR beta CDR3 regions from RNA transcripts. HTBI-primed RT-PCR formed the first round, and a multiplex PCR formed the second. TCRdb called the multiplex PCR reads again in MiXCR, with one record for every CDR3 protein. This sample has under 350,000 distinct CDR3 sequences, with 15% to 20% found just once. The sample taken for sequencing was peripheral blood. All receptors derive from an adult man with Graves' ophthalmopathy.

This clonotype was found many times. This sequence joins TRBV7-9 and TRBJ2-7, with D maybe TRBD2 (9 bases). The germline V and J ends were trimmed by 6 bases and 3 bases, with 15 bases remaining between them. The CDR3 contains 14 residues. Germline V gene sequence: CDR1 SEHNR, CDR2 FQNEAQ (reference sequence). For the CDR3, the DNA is TGTGCCAGCAGGCCTAGCGGGACAGGCTACGAGCAGTACTTC. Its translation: CASRPSGTGYEQYF. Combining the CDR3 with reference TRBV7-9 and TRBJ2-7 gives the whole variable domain DTGVSQNPRHKITKRGQNVTFRCDPISEHNRLYWYRQTLGQGPEFLTYFQNEAQLEKSRLLSDRFSAERPKGSFSTLEIQRTEQGDSAMYLCASRPSGTGYEQYFGPGTRLTVT.

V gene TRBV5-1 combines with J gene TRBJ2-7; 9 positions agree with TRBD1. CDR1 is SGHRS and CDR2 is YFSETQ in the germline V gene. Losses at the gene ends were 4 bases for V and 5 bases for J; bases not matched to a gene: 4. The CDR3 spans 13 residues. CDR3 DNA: TGCGCCAGCAGCGGGGGGACAGGGAACGAGCAGTACTTC. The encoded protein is CASSGGTGNEQYF.